A few counts support the clone carrying this TCR beta chain. Its antigen is undetermined. This CDR3 is 16 amino acids long. Per the germline V gene, CDR1 is SGHRS and CDR2 is YFSETQ. After removal of 8 bases from V and 0 bases from J, the junction contained 13 bases not matched to a gene. This specimen belongs to a study of response to subunit inactivated influenza vaccine. TCRdb fed the RT-PCR reads into MiXCR, producing one record per CDR3 protein. The table records hundreds of thousands of distinct CDR3 sequences, about 10% of them present only once. Notes on the study in general: Authors suggested each seasonal flu vaccination may recruit only limited numbers of new T cells.

This sample was shared with a second study, whose subject was T cells expressing NK-cell markers. That source reports: The authors made TCR beta cDNA libraries by 5'RACE template switching. This switching added a universal primer site and UMIs.

This material consisted of PBMCs from blood, taken on the day of vaccination. The chain recombines TRBV5-1 with TRBJ1-2; 7 bases map to TRBD1. This sequence originates from a man aged 50-60 years who received an inactivated influenza vaccine. The CDR3 DNA reads as TGCGCCAGTCATCAGGGGGGGACAGTATCTAACTATGGCTACACCTTC. Protein product: CASHQGGTVSNYGYTF.